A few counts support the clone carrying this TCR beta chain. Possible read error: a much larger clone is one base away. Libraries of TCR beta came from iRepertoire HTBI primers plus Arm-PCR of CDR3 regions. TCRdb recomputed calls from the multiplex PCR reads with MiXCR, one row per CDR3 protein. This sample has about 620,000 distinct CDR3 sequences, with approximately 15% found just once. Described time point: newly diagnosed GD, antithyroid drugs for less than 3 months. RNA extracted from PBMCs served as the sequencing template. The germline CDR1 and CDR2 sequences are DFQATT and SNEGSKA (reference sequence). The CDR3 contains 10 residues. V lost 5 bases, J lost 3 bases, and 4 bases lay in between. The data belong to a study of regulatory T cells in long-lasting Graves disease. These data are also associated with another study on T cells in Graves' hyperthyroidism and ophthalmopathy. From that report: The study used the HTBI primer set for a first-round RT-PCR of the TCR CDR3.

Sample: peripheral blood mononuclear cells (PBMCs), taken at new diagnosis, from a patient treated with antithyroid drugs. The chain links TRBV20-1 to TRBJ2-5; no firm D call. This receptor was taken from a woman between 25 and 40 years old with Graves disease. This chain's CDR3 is CSALEETQYF. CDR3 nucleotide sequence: TGCAGTGCTTTAGAAGAGACCCAGTACTTC.